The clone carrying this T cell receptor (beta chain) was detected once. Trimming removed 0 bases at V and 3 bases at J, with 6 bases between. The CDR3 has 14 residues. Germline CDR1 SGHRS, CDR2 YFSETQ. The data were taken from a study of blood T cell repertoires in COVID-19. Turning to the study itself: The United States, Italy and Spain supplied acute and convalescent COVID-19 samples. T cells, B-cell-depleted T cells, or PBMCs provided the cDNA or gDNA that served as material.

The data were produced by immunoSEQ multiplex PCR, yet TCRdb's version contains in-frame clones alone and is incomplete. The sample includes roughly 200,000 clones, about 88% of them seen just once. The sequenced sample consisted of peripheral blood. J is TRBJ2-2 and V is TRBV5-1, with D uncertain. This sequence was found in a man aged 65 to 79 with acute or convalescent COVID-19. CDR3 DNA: TGCGCCAGCAGCTTGGGAGCATACACCGGGGAGCTGTTTTTT. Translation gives CASSLGAYTGELFF.